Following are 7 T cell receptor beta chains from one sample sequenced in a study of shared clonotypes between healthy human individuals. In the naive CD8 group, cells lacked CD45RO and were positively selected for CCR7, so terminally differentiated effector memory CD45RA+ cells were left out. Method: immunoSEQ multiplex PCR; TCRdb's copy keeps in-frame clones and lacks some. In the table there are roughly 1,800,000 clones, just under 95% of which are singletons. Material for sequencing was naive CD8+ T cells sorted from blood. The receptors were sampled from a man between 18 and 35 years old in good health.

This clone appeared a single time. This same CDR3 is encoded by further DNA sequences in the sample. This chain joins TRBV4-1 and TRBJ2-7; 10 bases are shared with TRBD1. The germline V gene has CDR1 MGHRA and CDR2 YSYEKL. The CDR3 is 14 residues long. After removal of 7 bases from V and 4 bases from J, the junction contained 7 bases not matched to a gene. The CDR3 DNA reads TGCGCCAGCACCCCGGGACAGGGGTCTTACGAGCAGTACTTC. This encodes CASTPGQGSYEQYF.

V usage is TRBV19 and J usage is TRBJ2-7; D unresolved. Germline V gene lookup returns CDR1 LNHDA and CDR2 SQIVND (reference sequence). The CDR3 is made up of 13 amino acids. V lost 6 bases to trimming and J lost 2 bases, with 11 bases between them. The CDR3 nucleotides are TGTGCCAGTAGCGAGTACGGAACCTACGAGCAGTACTTC. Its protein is CASSEYGTYEQYF.

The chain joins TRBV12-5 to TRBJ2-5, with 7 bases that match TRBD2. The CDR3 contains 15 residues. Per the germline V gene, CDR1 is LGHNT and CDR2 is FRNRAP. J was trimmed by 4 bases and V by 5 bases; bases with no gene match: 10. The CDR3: CASGPGRVSGETQYF. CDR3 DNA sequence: TGTGCTAGTGGTCCGGGGAGGGTATCTGGAGAGACCCAGTACTTC.

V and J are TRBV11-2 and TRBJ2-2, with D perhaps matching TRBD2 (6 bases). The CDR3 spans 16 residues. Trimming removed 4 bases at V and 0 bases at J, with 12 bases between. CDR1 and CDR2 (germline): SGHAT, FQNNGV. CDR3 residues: CASSWGGVANTGELFF. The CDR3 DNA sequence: TGTGCCAGCAGCTGGGGCGGGGTAGCGAACACCGGGGAGCTGTTTTTT.

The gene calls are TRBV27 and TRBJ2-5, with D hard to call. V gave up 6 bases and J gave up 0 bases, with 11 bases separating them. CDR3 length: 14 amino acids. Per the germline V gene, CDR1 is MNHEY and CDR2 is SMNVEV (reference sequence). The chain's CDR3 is CASRGYRDQETQYF. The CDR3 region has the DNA TGTGCCAGCAGAGGATATAGGGACCAAGAGACCCAGTACTTC.

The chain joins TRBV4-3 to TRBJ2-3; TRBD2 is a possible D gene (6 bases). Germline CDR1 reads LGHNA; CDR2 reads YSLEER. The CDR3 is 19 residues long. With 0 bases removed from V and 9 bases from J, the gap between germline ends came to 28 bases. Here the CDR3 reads CASSQDRGGGARSTITQYF. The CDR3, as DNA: TGCGCCAGCAGCCAAGATCGTGGTGGCGGGGCCCGGAGCACGATAACGCAGTATTTT.

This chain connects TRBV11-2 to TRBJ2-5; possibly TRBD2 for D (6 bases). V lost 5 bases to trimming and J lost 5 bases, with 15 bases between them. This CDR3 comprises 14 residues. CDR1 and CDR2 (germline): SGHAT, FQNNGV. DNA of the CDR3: TGTGCCAGCAGCCCGTCGGGAGCGCGCGAGACCCAGTACTTC. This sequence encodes CASSPSGARETQYF.